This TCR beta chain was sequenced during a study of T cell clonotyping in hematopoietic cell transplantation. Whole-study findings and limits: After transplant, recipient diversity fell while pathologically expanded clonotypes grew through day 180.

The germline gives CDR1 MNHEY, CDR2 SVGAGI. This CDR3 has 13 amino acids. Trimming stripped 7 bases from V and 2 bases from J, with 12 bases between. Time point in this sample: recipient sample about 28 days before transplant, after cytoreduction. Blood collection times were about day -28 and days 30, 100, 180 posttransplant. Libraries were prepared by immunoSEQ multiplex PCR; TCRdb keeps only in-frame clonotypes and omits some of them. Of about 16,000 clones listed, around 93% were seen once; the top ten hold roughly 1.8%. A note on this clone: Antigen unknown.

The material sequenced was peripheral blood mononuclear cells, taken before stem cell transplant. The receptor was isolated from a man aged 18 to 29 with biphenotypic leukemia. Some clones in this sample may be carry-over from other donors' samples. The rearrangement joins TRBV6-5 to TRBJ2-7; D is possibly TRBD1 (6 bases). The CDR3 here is CASIETGTYEQYF. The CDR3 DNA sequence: TGTGCCAGCATCGAAACAGGGACCTACGAGCAGTACTTC.